This entry lists 13 T cell receptor beta chains sequenced from one sample in a study of T cells after posttransplantation cyclophosphamide. Some clones are missing from TCRdb's copy, which holds only in-frame ones; the method was immunoSEQ multiplex PCR. The repertoire has 1,500 to 2,000 clones, roughly 80% of them found once; the top ten carry roughly 19%. A marrow graft followed busulfan-fludarabine conditioning, with cyclophosphamide on days +3 and +4. Sequencing was performed on PBMCs, taken around 290 days after allogeneic stem cell transplant with posttransplant cyclophosphamide. These receptors came from a male patient in his thirties who received an allogeneic stem cell transplant from a related donor, was CMV-positive, and had acute GVHD only. Some of the T cells might come from the graft donor.

This rearrangement joins TRBV5-6 to TRBJ2-2; 12 bases fit TRBD2. Germline V gives CDR1 SGHDT, CDR2 YYEEEE. The CDR3 runs to 17 residues. V shed 5 bases, J shed 2 bases, and the junction held 7 bases outside the gene matches. In nucleotides, the CDR3 is TGTGCCAGCAGACCGACTAGCGGGGGACATAACACCGGGGAGCTGTTTTTT. It yields the protein CASRPTSGGHNTGELFF.

J is TRBJ2-3 and V is TRBV5-4; a weak D match, TRBD1 (6 bases). Germline assignment: CDR1 SGHNT and CDR2 YYREEE (reference sequence). Trimming removed 5 bases from V and 0 bases from J, with 13 bases in between. CDR3 size: 15 residues. The CDR3 nucleotides read TGTGCCAGCAGTTCAGACAGGCCTAGCACAGATACGCAGTATTTT. It translates to CASSSDRPSTDTQYF.

The chain carries TRBV18 and TRBJ1-3; D unresolved. V was pared by 2 bases and J by 5 bases, with 10 bases between. This CDR3 comprises 14 residues. Germline lookup yields CDR1 KGHSH and CDR2 LQKENI. CDR3 bases: TGTGCCAGCTCACCAGACGGCGGTCGAAACACCATATATTTT. Its translation is CASSPDGGRNTIYF.

V usage is TRBV11-1 and J usage is TRBJ2-2, with a possible D match to TRBD2 (6 bases). Between the trimmed V and J ends, which lost 5 bases and 2 bases, there was a span of 9 bases. The CDR3 consists of 14 residues. The germline V gene encodes CDR1 SGHAT and CDR2 FQDESV (reference sequence). CDR3 sequence (DNA): TGTGCCAGCAGCCCCGGGACTAACACCGGGGAGCTGTTTTTT. It specifies CASSPGTNTGELFF.

V gene TRBV19 combines with J gene TRBJ1-5, with 7 bases identical to TRBD1. Germline V gene data show CDR1 as LNHDA and CDR2 as SQIVND (reference sequence). The length of the CDR3 is 13 residues. The V gene end was trimmed by 1 base and the J gene end by 6 bases; junction bases not matched to a gene: 0. The CDR3 reads CASSIGQGQPQHF. Here the CDR3 DNA reads TGTGCCAGTAGTATAGGACAGGGTCAGCCCCAGCATTTT.

The chain recombines TRBV9 with TRBJ2-3; D remains ambiguous. V was cut by 0 bases and J by 9 bases, with 17 bases left in between. This CDR3 spans 15 amino acids. Germline V gene sequence: CDR1 SGDLS, CDR2 YYNGEE. The CDR3 bases are TGTGCCAGCAGCGTAGATCCAAGCGTCCTAACCACGCAGTATTTT. Translation gives CASSVDPSVLTTQYF.

The J gene is TRBJ2-1, the V gene TRBV5-1, with TRBD2 as a possible D gene (6 bases). The V gene's germline CDR1 is SGHRS and CDR2 YFSETQ. There are 14 residues in the CDR3. Deletions cut 4 bases from V and 5 bases from J, with 13 bases between. The CDR3 region has the DNA TGCGCCAGCAGCCCGAGCGGGTCTAACAATGAGCAGTTCTTC. Its translation is CASSPSGSNNEQFF.

The chain couples TRBV4-3 to TRBJ2-1; D is unresolved. Per the germline V gene, CDR1 is LGHNA and CDR2 is YSLEER. V was cut by 0 bases and J by 4 bases, with 10 bases left in between. CDR3 length: 15 amino acids. CDR3 coding DNA: TGCGCCAGCAGCCAAGATCGGAGACGGTACAATGAGCAGTTCTTC. This sequence encodes CASSQDRRRYNEQFF.

This chain links TRBV7-8 with TRBJ1-6; D unresolved. Germline V CDR1 and CDR2: SGHVS, FQNEAQ. The CDR3 contains 15 residues. V was shortened by 7 bases and J by 5 bases, with 15 bases between the two germline ends. CDR3 in amino acids: CASKPGTGDNSPLHF. The DNA for the CDR3 is TGTGCCAGCAAACCGGGAACTGGGGATAATTCACCCCTCCACTTT. Filled out from reference TRBV7-8 and TRBJ1-6, the complete variable domain reads GAGVSQSPRYKVAKRGQDVALRCDPISGHVSLFWYQQALGQGPEFLTYFQNEAQLDKSGLPSDRFFAERPEGSVSTLKIQRTQQEDSAVYLCASKPGTGDNSPLHFGNGTRLTVT.

This clone has just a few counts. CDR3 DNA: TGTGCTAGTGGTCCGGAGCAGGGTGAAGCTTTCTTT. This sequence encodes CASGPEQGEAFF. The rearrangement joins TRBV12-5 to TRBJ1-1; maybe TRBD1 (5 bases). Trimming stripped 5 bases from V and 7 bases from J, with 11 bases between. Per germline, CDR1 LGHNT and CDR2 FRNRAP. This CDR3 comprises 12 residues.

The chain has TRBV7-9 and TRBJ1-3; 9 bases map to TRBD1. CDR1 SEHNR and CDR2 FQNEAQ come from the germline V gene (reference sequence). V shed 6 bases and J 6 bases; nucleotides not matched to a gene: 12. CDR3 length: 16 residues. CDR3 sequence (DNA): TGTGCCAGCAGGCCCCCCGGGACAGGGTTGGCAAACACCATATATTTT. Translated: CASRPPGTGLANTIYF.

V is TRBV19 and J is TRBJ1-5, with 8 bases lining up with TRBD1. This CDR3 has 14 residues. Trimming at V came to 6 bases and at J to 6 bases, leaving 7 bases not matched to a gene. CDR1 is LNHDA and CDR2 is SQIVND in the germline V gene (reference sequence). Here the CDR3 DNA reads TGTGCCAGTAGAATGACAGGGGAAGGTCAGCCCCAGCATTTT. Its protein is CASRMTGEGQPQHF.

This chain uses TRBV6-1 with TRBJ2-7; 7 bases are shared with TRBD2. V gave up 11 bases and J gave up 6 bases; unmatched junction bases: 13. Germline CDR1 reads MNHNS; CDR2 reads SASEGT. CDR3 length: 13 residues. CDR3 sequence reads: CAGGTGGSGEQYF. Written as DNA, the CDR3 is TGTGCCGGGGGGACGGGGGGATCCGGCGAGCAGTACTTC.